These 4 T cell receptor beta chains were all obtained from the same sample, sequenced in a study of a mutant IDH1 vaccine in newly diagnosed glioma. Libraries were prepared by immunoSEQ multiplex PCR; TCRdb keeps only in-frame clonotypes and omits some of them. The data hold around 40,000 clones, with approximately 84% observed a single time. Time point of the sample: week 23, last vaccination. It was 300 ug of mutant IDH1 20-mer peptide that made up each vaccine dose, given with topical imiquimod. These receptors are not linked to any known antigen. This material consisted of PBMCs, taken from a glioma patient whose treatment included an IDH1 peptide vaccine. These receptors all stem from a woman under 30 with glioma. Some clones in this sample may be carry-over from other donors' samples.

The genes are TRBV18 and TRBJ1-5; D may be TRBD1 (5 bases). Germline values: CDR1 KGHSH, CDR2 LQKENI. The CDR3 extends over 16 amino acids. The germline V and J ends were trimmed by 3 bases and 0 bases, with 12 bases remaining between them. The CDR3 loop is CASSPVGGDSNQPQHF. The CDR3 nucleotides read TGTGCCAGCTCACCGGTCGGGGGTGATAGCAATCAGCCCCAGCATTTT.

The chain links TRBV2 to TRBJ2-3; maybe TRBD1 (6 bases). The V end was cut by 2 bases, the J end by 7 bases, with 28 bases between. CDR1 and CDR2 (germline): SNHLY, FYNNEI. The CDR3 has 19 residues. In DNA, the CDR3 is TGTGCCAGCAGTGAAACCAGGGGTCTAGCTACCCCAAGTTTAAATACGCAGTATTTT. As protein: CASSETRGLATPSLNTQYF.

This clone was detected a few times. The chain employs TRBV5-6 and TRBJ1-5; TRBD1 matches at 11 bases. Germline V gene lookup returns CDR1 SGHDT and CDR2 YYEEEE. This CDR3 is 15 amino acids long. V was pared by 4 bases and J by 11 bases, with 11 bases of the junction left unmatched. The CDR3 coding sequence is TGTGCCAGCAGCCGATTCGGACAGGGGGCGCGGGCCCAGCATTTT. Translation: CASSRFGQGARAQHF.

This clone was picked up one time. This chain uses TRBV19 with TRBJ1-5; a weak D match, TRBD1 (5 bases). Germline CDR1 and CDR2: LNHDA and SQIVND (reference sequence). V lost 3 bases to trimming and J lost 2 bases, with 14 bases between them. This CDR3 contains 16 residues. The CDR3 DNA follows: TGTGCCAGTAGTATCGTCTTCAGGGAGGGCAATCAGCCCCAGCATTTT. Residues: CASSIVFREGNQPQHF.